This T cell receptor (beta chain) comes out of a study of cytomegalovirus exposure and HLA in healthy donors. The PCR made use of 60 Vbeta and 13 Jbeta primers. Generated by immunoSEQ multiplex PCR, the TCRdb table keeps only in-frame clones and is missing some. The sample shows approximately 150,000 clones, more than 65% of them seen only once. The CDR3 has 13 amino acids. The ends were cut back, 6 bases at V and 10 bases at J, with 16 bases in the middle. Germline-derived CDR1 and CDR2 are LNHDA and SQIVND (reference sequence). This receptor was taken from a woman aged 40 to 49 in good health and CMV-seropositive. The chain uses TRBV19 and TRBJ2-1, with D perhaps TRBD1 (6 bases). The sequencing sample was made of PBMCs. CDR3 sequence reads: CASRNVGAGEQFF. For the CDR3, the DNA is TGTGCCAGTAGGAATGTGGGGGCAGGGGAGCAGTTCTTC.